One sample yielded the 30 T cell receptor beta chains listed below, sequenced in a study of T cell responses to AZD1222 COVID-19 vaccine. The method was immunoSEQ multiplex PCR; TCRdb's version includes in-frame clones alone and lacks a portion of them. The data show 100,000 to 110,000 clones, with around 87% seen just once and 4% to 5% held by the top ten. The sample in question was peripheral blood, obtained on day 0 of MenACWY control vaccination. Receptors were obtained from an adult in good health.

In DNA form, the CDR3 reads TGTGCCTGGGGGAACTCTGGAAACACCATATATTTT. It yields the protein CAWGNSGNTIYF. The chain employs TRBV30 and TRBJ1-3; D is ambiguous. Germline assignment: CDR1 GTSNPN and CDR2 SVGIG (reference sequence). This CDR3 comprises 12 residues. Between the trimmed V and J ends, which lost 5 bases and 0 bases, there was a span of 5 bases.

CDR3: CASSFRQGSSYEQYF. The CDR3 DNA reads TGTGCCAGCAGCTTCAGACAGGGCAGCTCCTACGAGCAGTACTTC. The chain joins TRBV7-2 to TRBJ2-7; TRBD1 aligns across 7 bases. The CDR3 consists of 15 residues. The V gene's germline CDR1 is SGHTA and CDR2 FQGNSA. The V segment lost 3 bases and the J segment 0 bases; nucleotides outside the gene matches: 5.

The chain recombines TRBV3-1 (or the pseudogene TRBV3-2) with TRBJ1-1, with 7 bases aligning to TRBD1. The CDR3 consists of 13 residues. The germline gives CDR1 LGHDT, CDR2 YNNKEL (reference sequence). The V segment lost 3 bases and the J segment 4 bases; nucleotides outside the gene matches: 2. The CDR3 region has the DNA TGTGCCAGCAGCCAGGCAGGGGGCACTGAAGCTTTCTTT. Its protein product is CASSQAGGTEAFF.

The chain is built from TRBV11-3 and TRBJ2-1; tentatively, D is TRBD2 (6 bases). Trimming left V 4 bases short and J 3 bases short, with 16 bases between. The V gene's germline CDR1 is SGHNT and CDR2 YENEEA. The CDR3 is 16 amino acids. CDR3 sequence: CASSSSVGGIYNEQFF. CDR3 in DNA: TGTGCCAGCAGCTCGTCGGTCGGGGGTATCTACAATGAGCAGTTCTTC.

The V call is TRBV6-5, the J call TRBJ1-1; D may be TRBD1 (6 bases). Germline V gene sequence: CDR1 MNHEY, CDR2 SVGAGI. The CDR3 is made up of 14 amino acids. The V gene lost 6 bases and the J gene lost 1 base, with 12 bases spanning the gap. The CDR3 reads CASSFDRRNTEAFF. The CDR3 DNA reads as TGTGCCAGCAGCTTCGACAGGCGGAACACTGAAGCTTTCTTT.

The rearrangement joins TRBV19 to TRBJ2-2, with a possible D match to TRBD1 (6 bases). V gave up 4 bases and J gave up 2 bases, with 11 bases separating them. CDR3 length equals 15 residues. Germline V gives CDR1 LNHDA, CDR2 SQIVND (reference sequence). This CDR3 is CASSKAGGNTGELFF. The CDR3 DNA reads as TGTGCCAGTAGTAAAGCTGGGGGCAACACCGGGGAGCTGTTTTTT.

The rearrangement joins TRBV19 to TRBJ2-7; 9 bases are a match to TRBD2. V was pared by 4 bases and J by 6 bases, with 7 bases of the junction left unmatched. Germline V gene sequence: CDR1 LNHDA, CDR2 SQIVND (reference sequence). The CDR3 contains 14 residues. The CDR3 loop is CASSNLAGVSEQYF. The CDR3 DNA sequence: TGTGCCAGTAGTAATTTAGCGGGAGTATCCGAGCAGTACTTC.

The rearrangement uses TRBV4-1 and TRBJ1-2; the D gene is possibly TRBD1 (5 bases). The CDR3 extends over 16 amino acids. Germline lookup yields CDR1 MGHRA and CDR2 YSYEKL. V lost 0 bases to trimming and J lost 4 bases, with 15 bases between them. CDR3 sequence: CASSQEGFETAYGYTF. CDR3 nucleotide sequence: TGCGCCAGCAGCCAAGAGGGTTTCGAGACAGCCTATGGCTACACCTTC.

J is TRBJ2-2 and V is TRBV7-9; perhaps D is TRBD1 or TRBD2 (6 bases each). Trimming stripped 1 base from V and 4 bases from J, with 13 bases between. The CDR3 extends over 16 amino acids. The germline V gene encodes CDR1 SEHNR and CDR2 FQNEAQ (reference sequence). DNA for the CDR3: TGTGCCAGCAGCTTAGTAGGGGGAGGATCCACCGGGGAGCTGTTTTTT. Its translation: CASSLVGGGSTGELFF. Together with reference TRBV7-9 and TRBJ2-2, the CDR3 gives the full variable domain: DTGVSQNPRHKITKRGQNVTFRCDPISEHNRLYWYRQTLGQGPEFLTYFQNEAQLEKSRLLSDRFSAERPKGSFSTLEIQRTEQGDSAMYLCASSLVGGGSTGELFFGEGSRLTVL.

This sequence joins TRBV19 and TRBJ1-4; 7 bases fit TRBD1. The CDR3 length is 13 residues. Germline V CDR1 and CDR2: LNHDA, SQIVND (reference sequence). Germline trimming cut 10 bases from V and 8 bases from J; bases unmatched to any gene: 10. The DNA for the CDR3 is TGTGCCACTAGGGGGAGGGGGCACGAAAAACTGTTTTTT. Translated, it gives CATRGRGHEKLFF. The whole variable domain, filled in from reference TRBV19 and TRBJ1-4, reads DGGITQSPKYLFRKEGQNVTLSCEQNLNHDAMYWYRQDPGQGLRLIYYSQIVNDFQKGDIAEGYSVSREKKESFPLTVTSAQKNPTAFYLCATRGRGHEKLFFGSGTQLSVL.

This sequence joins TRBV2 and TRBJ2-1; a weak D match, TRBD2 (6 bases). This CDR3 spans 15 amino acids. Germline CDR1 reads SNHLY; CDR2 reads FYNNEI. V was clipped by 2 bases and J by 6 bases, with 14 bases between them. The CDR3 reads CASSERRGWGNEQFF. The CDR3 DNA follows: TGTGCCAGCAGTGAACGGCGGGGTTGGGGCAATGAGCAGTTCTTC.

This chain connects TRBV19 to TRBJ1-5; 7 positions agree with TRBD1. Germline trimming cut 4 bases from V and 4 bases from J; bases unmatched to any gene: 7. CDR1 and CDR2 from the germline V gene are LNHDA and SQIVND (reference sequence). The CDR3 covers 15 residues. The CDR3 DNA reads as TGTGCCAGTAGTACCGGGACAGACCATAATCAGCCCCAGCATTTT. It codes for CASSTGTDHNQPQHF.

The rearrangement links TRBV27 to TRBJ2-7; 8 positions agree with TRBD2. CDR3 length equals 14 residues. Germline CDR1 and CDR2: MNHEY and SMNVEV (reference sequence). The trim removed 3 bases at V and 2 bases at J, leaving 3 bases unmatched. The CDR3 protein is CASSFSGAPYEQYF. The CDR3 DNA reads as TGTGCCAGCAGTTTTAGCGGGGCGCCCTACGAGCAGTACTTC.

The chain combines TRBV19 with TRBJ2-3, with D possibly TRBD2 on 7 matching bases. Trimming pared 3 bases from V and 3 bases from J, leaving 22 bases between. Germline V gene sequence: CDR1 LNHDA, CDR2 SQIVND (reference sequence). The CDR3 runs to 18 residues. The CDR3 loop reads CASSMVRGEGGFTDTQYF. As DNA, the CDR3 is TGTGCCAGTAGTATGGTCCGTGGAGAGGGGGGGTTTACAGATACGCAGTATTTT.

The chain employs TRBV7-6 and TRBJ1-1, with 9 bases identical to TRBD1. CDR1 and CDR2 from the germline V gene are SGHVS and FNYEAQ. The CDR3 sequence is 15 residues long. V dropped 5 bases and J dropped 1; count of bases not matched to a gene: 5. CDR3 DNA sequence: TGTGCCAGCAGCCGGGGGGGACAGGGGAACACTGAAGCTTTCTTT. It encodes CASSRGGQGNTEAFF.

The genes are TRBV6-5 and TRBJ2-3, with a weak D call TRBD2 (6 bases). CDR3 length: 12 amino acids. Germline V lookup: CDR1 MNHEY, CDR2 SVGAGI. V lost 6 bases, J lost 5 bases, and 9 bases lay in between. The chain's CDR3 is CASSTAGDTQYF. The CDR3 DNA reads TGTGCCAGCAGCACAGCGGGAGATACGCAGTATTTT.

This chain links TRBV4-3 with TRBJ1-2; D uncertain. The CDR3 is 15 amino acids. Germline CDR1 and CDR2: LGHNA and YSLEER. The V end was cut by 2 bases, the J end by 5 bases, with 15 bases between. CDR3 sequence (DNA): TGCGCCAGCAGCCAACCCGGCAACACACCTTATGGCTACACCTTC. The encoded protein is CASSQPGNTPYGYTF.

The rearrangement links TRBV10-3 to TRBJ1-1; D is perhaps TRBD1 (5 bases). Germline assignment: CDR1 ENHRY and CDR2 SYGVKD. V was trimmed by 7 bases and J by 8 bases, leaving 11 bases between them. The length of the CDR3 is 11 residues. Written as DNA, the CDR3 is TGTGCCATCAATGATCAGGGAGAAGCTTTCTTT. This encodes CAINDQGEAFF.

Details on this clone: The junction departs from the called germline gene at one end, perhaps through a read error. The V call is TRBV5-1, the J call TRBJ2-7; D may be TRBD1 (5 bases). CDR3 length: 14 residues. Germline V gene sequence: CDR1 SGHRS, CDR2 YFSETQ. The CDR3 loop reads CASSLGTPSYGQYF. CDR3 DNA: TGCGCCAGCAGCTTGGGGACACCCTCCTACGGGCAGTACTTC.

This clone has just one count. The chain has TRBV6-2 or TRBV6-3 and TRBJ2-2; possible D gene TRBD1, 5 bases. The CDR3 is made up of 19 amino acids. Between the trimmed V and J ends, which lost 2 bases and 3 bases, there was a span of 22 bases. The germline V gene encodes CDR1 MNHEY and CDR2 SVGEGT. The CDR3 nucleotides are TGTGCCAGCAGTTACGAGTCGTCTTGGGGCAGCTCGGACACCGGGGAGCTGTTTTTT. Translation gives CASSYESSWGSSDTGELFF.

The chain couples TRBV2 to TRBJ2-3, with unresolved D. This CDR3 has 13 residues. In germline, CDR1 is SNHLY, CDR2 FYNNEI. V shed 7 bases and J shed 2 bases, with 10 bases lying between them. CDR3 protein: CASNGPFTDTQYF. CDR3 DNA: TGTGCCAGCAACGGACCTTTCACAGATACGCAGTATTTT. The complete variable domain, with remaining parts taken from reference TRBV2 and TRBJ2-3, reads EPEVTQTPSHQVTQMGQEVILRCVPISNHLYFYWYRQILGQKVEFLVSFYNNEISEKSEIFDDQFSVERPDGSNFTLKIRSTKLEDSAMYFCASNGPFTDTQYFGPGTRLTVL.

J is TRBJ1-4 and V is TRBV28, with 10 nucleotides matching TRBD1. CDR1 and CDR2 from the germline V gene are MDHEN and SYDVKM. CDR3 length equals 15 residues. J lost 12 bases, V lost 5 bases, and 12 bases had no gene match. CDR3 residues: CASSGVGTGDRELFF. The CDR3 nucleotides are TGTGCCAGCAGTGGCGTCGGGACAGGGGATAGGGAACTGTTTTTT.

This sequence joins TRBV10-3 and TRBJ1-1; D is uncertain. Germline values: CDR1 ENHRY, CDR2 SYGVKD. V lost 6 bases and J lost 0, with 11 bases in between. The CDR3 sequence is 14 residues long. The CDR3 DNA follows: TGTGCCATCAGACCCCGGGATATGAACACTGAAGCTTTCTTT. Its protein is CAIRPRDMNTEAFF.

The genes are TRBV30 and TRBJ2-2; no clear D gene. Germline CDR1 and CDR2: GTSNPN and SVGIG (reference sequence). This CDR3 region has 13 residues. Trimming pared 0 bases from V and 4 bases from J, leaving 6 bases between. DNA for the CDR3: TGTGCCTGGAGTGTACTTGTCACCGGGGAGCTGTTTTTT. This codes for CAWSVLVTGELFF.

The CDR3 loop reads CASSKQLSSYEQYF. The CDR3 DNA follows: TGTGCCAGCAGTAAACAGTTGAGCTCCTACGAGCAGTACTTC. The chain joins TRBV2 to TRBJ2-7; D gene unclear. Trimming stripped 5 bases from V and 0 bases from J, with 11 bases between. Germline V gene data show CDR1 as SNHLY and CDR2 as FYNNEI. The CDR3 consists of 14 residues.

V usage is TRBV6-5 and J usage is TRBJ2-3; TRBD1 or TRBD2 may be the D gene (7 bases each). The CDR3 has 14 amino acids. CDR1 is MNHEY and CDR2 is SVGAGI in the germline V gene. Trimming took 8 bases from V and 5 from J, leaving 17 bases between them. CDR3: CASRVQGEGDTQYF. In DNA, the CDR3 is TGTGCCAGCCGGGTTCAGGGGGAGGGAGATACGCAGTATTTT.

This clone has only one observation. V usage is TRBV7-9 and J usage is TRBJ1-2; tentatively, D is TRBD1 (5 bases). The V gene lost 5 bases and the J gene lost 7 bases, with 20 bases spanning the gap. Germline V gives CDR1 SEHNR, CDR2 FQNEAQ (reference sequence). The CDR3 consists of 15 residues. CDR3 nucleotides: TGTGCCAGCAGCCCGCGCGGCAGGGCCTATATTGGCTACACCTTC. As protein: CASSPRGRAYIGYTF.

The CDR3 reads CASSEHGAWNEQFF. The DNA for the CDR3 is TGTGCCAGCAGCGAGCACGGGGCTTGGAATGAGCAGTTCTTC. The J gene is TRBJ2-1, the V gene TRBV5-6, with D perhaps being TRBD1 or TRBD2 (5 bases each). Germline-derived CDR1 and CDR2 are SGHDT and YYEEEE. Trimming cost V 4 bases and J 7 bases, with 15 bases left between them. This CDR3 comprises 14 residues.

The rearrangement uses TRBV3-1 (or the pseudogene TRBV3-2) and TRBJ2-7; D is possibly TRBD1 or TRBD2 (6 bases each). Deletions cut 4 bases from V and 3 bases from J, with 16 bases between. The length of the CDR3 is 15 residues. Germline CDR1 LGHDT, CDR2 YNNKEL (reference sequence). The CDR3: CASSLSGGGGYEQYF. The CDR3, as DNA: TGTGCCAGCAGCCTCTCAGGCGGAGGGGGCTACGAGCAGTACTTC.

The chain recombines TRBV3-1 (or the pseudogene TRBV3-2) with TRBJ1-1; D not certain. This CDR3 is 16 amino acids long. CDR1 is LGHDT, CDR2 YNNKEL, per germline (reference sequence). Deletions cut 0 bases from V and 3 bases from J, with 14 bases between. The CDR3 protein is CASSQDGRQIDTEAFF. DNA of the CDR3: TGTGCCAGCAGCCAAGATGGGCGTCAGATCGACACTGAAGCTTTCTTT.